What follows are 17 T cell receptor beta chains derived from one specimen sequenced in a study of fetal regulatory T cell absence and autoimmunity. The data were produced by immunoSEQ multiplex PCR, yet TCRdb's version contains in-frame clones alone and is incomplete. The sample has 95,000 or so clones; approximately 75% are singletons. Sequenced input: pancreas tissue. All receptors derive from a male donor with IPEX syndrome.

The chain is built from TRBV10-3 and TRBJ1-1; no clear D gene. This CDR3 is 13 amino acids long. V lost 0 bases to trimming and J lost 2 bases, with 4 bases between them. Per the germline V gene, CDR1 is ENHRY and CDR2 is SYGVKD. DNA of the CDR3: TGTGCCATCAGTGAGTCGACAAACACTGAAGCTTTCTTT. Amino acid sequence: CAISESTNTEAFF.

V is TRBV30 and J is TRBJ1-1; the D gene is possibly TRBD1 (6 bases). Per the germline V gene, CDR1 is GTSNPN and CDR2 is SVGIG (reference sequence). CDR3 length: 13 amino acids. With 4 bases removed from V and 4 bases from J, the gap between germline ends came to 13 bases. CDR3 sequence (DNA): TGTGCCTGGATAAGGGGGTGGGTCACTGAAGCTTTCTTT. Its protein product is CAWIRGWVTEAFF.

V is TRBV5-1 and J is TRBJ2-7; D is undetermined. Trimming cost V 0 bases and J 3 bases, with 10 bases left between them. Germline CDR1 SGHRS, CDR2 YFSETQ. CDR3 length: 14 amino acids. The DNA for the CDR3 is TGCGCCAGCAGCTTGGCCAAGGACGGCTACGAGCAGTACTTC. Amino acids: CASSLAKDGYEQYF. Filled out from reference TRBV5-1 and TRBJ2-7, the complete variable domain reads KAGVTQTPRYLIKTRGQQVTLSCSPISGHRSVSWYQQTPGQGLQFLFEYFSETQRNKGNFPGRFSGRQFSNSRSEMNVSTLELGDSALYLCASSLAKDGYEQYFGPGTRLTVT.

This clone has only one observation. This chain connects TRBV2 to TRBJ2-3; possibly TRBD2 for D (6 bases). CDR3 length: 13 residues. V lost 10 bases and J lost 0, with 11 bases in between. Germline V CDR1 and CDR2: SNHLY, FYNNEI. In DNA form, the CDR3 reads TGTGCCATACTGGGGGGTAGCACAGATACGCAGTATTTT. This gives the protein CAILGGSTDTQYF.

The V call is TRBV13, the J call TRBJ2-2; D is unresolved. Germline CDR1 reads PRHDT; CDR2 reads FYEKMQ (reference sequence). V gave up 0 bases and J gave up 3 bases, with 14 bases separating them. The CDR3 has 17 amino acids. In nucleotides, the CDR3 is TGTGCCAGCAGCTTAGGCCTCGGGCGAGCCGACACCGGGGAGCTGTTTTTT. Its translation is CASSLGLGRADTGELFF.

This chain links TRBV4-1 with TRBJ2-2, with unresolved D. Deletions cut 4 bases from V and 0 bases from J, with 18 bases between. CDR1 MGHRA and CDR2 YSYEKL come from the germline V gene. The CDR3 consists of 18 residues. The CDR3 spells CASSRPGFPPANTGELFF. The CDR3 coding sequence is TGCGCCAGCAGCCGTCCGGGCTTCCCCCCGGCGAACACCGGGGAGCTGTTTTTT.

The gene calls are TRBV2 and TRBJ2-7; D is unresolved. The germline V gene has CDR1 SNHLY and CDR2 FYNNEI. This CDR3 is built from 11 residues. With 4 bases removed from V and 3 bases from J, the gap between germline ends came to 4 bases. The CDR3 coding sequence is TGTGCCAGCAGTGGGTACTACGAGCAGTACTTC. It translates to CASSGYYEQYF.

The rearrangement links TRBV5-1 to TRBJ1-4; 7 positions match TRBD1. CDR1 is SGHRS and CDR2 is YFSETQ in the germline V gene. Trimming cost V 4 bases and J 0 bases; bases outside gene matches: 6. The CDR3 spans 16 residues. CDR3 in amino acids: CASSTGTVATNEKLFF. Written as DNA, the CDR3 is TGCGCCAGCAGCACCGGGACAGTTGCAACTAATGAAAAACTGTTTTTT.

The chain combines TRBV10-1 with TRBJ2-7; D call uncertain. CDR1 and CDR2 from the germline V gene are WNHNN and SYGVQD (reference sequence). Trimming removed 2 bases from V and 6 bases from J, with 5 bases in between. The CDR3 loop spans 11 amino acids. The DNA for the CDR3 is TGCGCCAGCAGTGAGGACTCCGAGCAGTACTTC. Protein sequence: CASSEDSEQYF.

The V call is TRBV5-4, the J call TRBJ1-1; 7 bases map to TRBD1. The CDR3 covers 13 residues. Germline values: CDR1 SGHNT, CDR2 YYREEE (reference sequence). With V trimmed by 4 bases and J by 4 bases, 4 bases remained unmatched. CDR3 sequence: CASSPRGITEAFF. The DNA for the CDR3 is TGTGCCAGCAGCCCCAGGGGGATCACTGAAGCTTTCTTT.

The chain combines TRBV9 with TRBJ2-1, with 9 bases identical to TRBD2. J lost 1 base, V lost 3 bases, and 5 bases had no gene match. CDR3 size: 16 residues. Germline CDR1 and CDR2: SGDLS and YYNGEE. CDR3 bases: TGTGCCAGCAGCGATAATAGCGGGGGATCCTACAATGAGCAGTTCTTC. This gives the protein CASSDNSGGSYNEQFF.

The chain combines TRBV11-3 with TRBJ2-1; TRBD2 agrees at 8 bases. The J segment lost 5 bases and the V segment lost 1 base, leaving 7 bases of the junction unmatched. This CDR3 is built from 16 residues. Germline CDR1 SGHNT, CDR2 YENEEA. For the CDR3, the DNA is TGTGCCAGCAGCTTAGGGACTAGCTTGACCGACAATGAGCAGTTCTTC. Translation gives CASSLGTSLTDNEQFF.

The rearrangement joins TRBV27 to TRBJ2-3, with 12 bases matching TRBD2. Germline trimming cut 3 bases from V and 10 bases from J; bases unmatched to any gene: 5. This CDR3 is 14 amino acids long. The germline V gene encodes CDR1 MNHEY and CDR2 SMNVEV (reference sequence). The CDR3 here is CASSLTTSGGAQYF. The CDR3 nucleotides are TGTGCCAGCAGTTTGACGACTAGCGGGGGTGCGCAGTATTTT.

The rearrangement joins TRBV12-5 to TRBJ2-1; 9 bases are a match to TRBD2. This CDR3 spans 16 amino acids. With 5 bases clipped from V and 3 bases from J, the junction kept 8 bases outside the gene matches. Germline V CDR1 and CDR2: LGHNT, FRNRAP. The CDR3 here is CASGLGASGDYNEQFF. The DNA of the CDR3 is TGTGCTAGTGGTCTGGGGGCTAGCGGGGACTACAATGAGCAGTTCTTC.

The genes are TRBV27 and TRBJ1-2; D gene unclear. The CDR3 has 14 amino acids. Trimming took 3 bases from V and 3 from J, leaving 11 bases between them. Germline CDR1 is MNHEY and CDR2 is SMNVEV (reference sequence). CDR3 sequence reads: CASSFLGGDYGYTF. In DNA form, the CDR3 reads TGTGCCAGCAGTTTTCTAGGTGGAGACTATGGCTACACCTTC.

The chain has TRBV9 and TRBJ2-5; a weak D match, TRBD2 (5 bases). This CDR3 spans 13 amino acids. Per the germline V gene, CDR1 is SGDLS and CDR2 is YYNGEE. V lost 3 bases, J lost 5 bases, and 11 bases lay in between. The chain's CDR3 is CASSAGLTETQYF. CDR3 sequence (DNA): TGTGCCAGCAGCGCCGGACTGACGGAGACCCAGTACTTC. The full variable domain, with the rest looked up from reference TRBV9 and TRBJ2-5, is DSGVTQTPKHLITATGQRVTLRCSPRSGDLSVYWYQQSLDQGLQFLIQYYNGEERAKGNILERFSAQQFPDLHSELNLSSLELGDSALYFCASSAGLTETQYFGPGTRLLVL.

The chain combines TRBV6-5 with TRBJ2-1, with D possibly being TRBD1 or TRBD2 (5 bases each). The germline V gene encodes CDR1 MNHEY and CDR2 SVGAGI. The V and J ends lost 2 bases and 8 bases respectively, with 13 bases between them. The CDR3 runs 14 residues. Here the CDR3 reads CASSYGFGADEQFF. DNA of the CDR3: TGTGCCAGCAGTTACGGCTTCGGGGCGGATGAGCAGTTCTTC.